This T cell receptor beta chain came from a study of shared clonotypes between healthy human individuals. Trimming shortened V by 0 bases and J by 5 bases, and 10 bases separated the two germline ends. This CDR3 is 14 amino acids long. CDR1 and CDR2 (germline): KGHSH, LQKENI. Sequencing was performed with immunoSEQ multiplex PCR; in TCRdb, only in-frame clones are kept and a portion is missing. The data show more than 400,000 clones, approximately 82% seen once. The rearrangement joins TRBV18 to TRBJ2-5, with a possible D match to TRBD2 (6 bases). The material sequenced was PBMCs. The receptor was isolated from a woman in her thirties or forties in good health. Some clones in this sample may be carry-over from other donors' samples. CDR3 in amino acids: CASSPPEGLETQYF. The CDR3 DNA sequence: TGTGCCAGCTCACCACCGGAGGGCTTGGAGACCCAGTACTTC.